Following are 6 T cell receptor beta chains from one sample sequenced in a study of blood T cell repertoires in COVID-19. Some clones are missing from TCRdb's copy, which holds only in-frame ones; the method was immunoSEQ multiplex PCR. The sample lists roughly 200,000 clones; 65% to 85% were seen once. Sequencing used peripheral blood. The receptors shown here come from a man between 45 and 60 years old with active or convalescent COVID-19.

The chain recombines TRBV19 with TRBJ1-1, with 7 bases identical to TRBD1. J was trimmed by 3 bases and V by 1 base; bases with no gene match: 2. The CDR3 has 14 residues. Looked up from germline, CDR1 is LNHDA and CDR2 is SQIVND (reference sequence). DNA of the CDR3: TGTGCCAGTAGTATAGGGACAGGCCACACTGAAGCTTTCTTT. Protein sequence: CASSIGTGHTEAFF.

The V gene is TRBV30, the J gene TRBJ2-2; D remains unclear. This CDR3 contains 11 residues. CDR1 GTSNPN and CDR2 SVGIG come from the germline V gene (reference sequence). The germline V and J ends were trimmed by 3 bases and 6 bases, with 5 bases remaining between them. The CDR3 is CAWRASGELFF. CDR3 DNA: TGTGCCTGGAGGGCCTCCGGGGAGCTGTTTTTT.

CDR3 amino acids: CAWSDDSLMNTEAFF. The CDR3 DNA reads as TGTGCCTGGAGTGACGACAGCTTGATGAACACTGAAGCTTTCTTT. This sequence joins TRBV30 and TRBJ1-1, with a weak D call TRBD1 (5 bases). V was clipped by 1 base and J by 0 bases, with 12 bases between them. Looked up from germline, CDR1 is GTSNPN and CDR2 is SVGIG (reference sequence). The CDR3 consists of 15 residues. The full variable domain, rest sourced from reference TRBV30 and TRBJ1-1, is SQTIHQWPATLVQPVGSPLSLECTVEGTSNPNLYWYRQAAGRGLQLLFYSVGIGQISSEVPQNLSASRPQDRQFILSSKKLLLSDSGFYLCAWSDDSLMNTEAFFGQGTRLTVV.

The gene calls are TRBV10-1 and TRBJ1-1; D is undetermined. This CDR3 comprises 11 residues. V lost 3 bases and J lost 3, with 2 bases in between. Germline CDR1 reads WNHNN; CDR2 reads SYGVQD (reference sequence). CDR3 loop: CASSDYTEAFF. The CDR3 DNA follows: TGCGCCAGCAGTGACTACACTGAAGCTTTCTTT.

For the CDR3, the DNA is TGTGCCAGCAGCCTCGCGGGGCACCATGGCTACACCTTC. This encodes CASSLAGHHGYTF. This chain joins TRBV5-6 and TRBJ1-2; tentative D call: TRBD1 (5 bases). This CDR3 is built from 13 residues. Per the germline V gene, CDR1 is SGHDT and CDR2 is YYEEEE. Trimming took off 4 bases at V and 6 bases at J, with 13 bases between the two ends.

This clone was seen a handful of times. The chain recombines TRBV7-3 with TRBJ1-2, with a tentative D call TRBD1 (5 bases). The V end lost 8 bases, the J end lost 4 bases, and 11 bases lay between the germline ends. This CDR3 spans 12 amino acids. CDR1 and CDR2 from the germline V gene are SGHTA and FQGTGA. The CDR3 here is CASGGEGYGYTF. CDR3 DNA: TGTGCCAGCGGAGGGGAGGGCTATGGCTACACCTTC.